The T cell receptor beta chain under discussion was sequenced for a study of Graves' ophthalmopathy and Graves' hyperthyroidism. At the level of the study: Peripheral blood was collected at initial diagnosis, before any treatment. The study, taken as a whole, reports: Blood repertoires reportedly contained most expanded thyroid clonotypes above 0.001 frequency.

This clonotype was detected ten times or more. As yet, its antigen is unknown. Reliance was placed on clinical symptoms, serum thyroxine, TRAb, thyroid ultrasound and orbital computed tomography for diagnosis. RNA served as the template for amplifying TCR beta CDR3 regions. Second-round multiplex PCR followed a first-round RT-PCR using HTBI primers. TCRdb independently ran MiXCR on the multiplex PCR reads; one entry per CDR3 protein. The table lists some 160,000 distinct CDR3 sequences, under 45% of them singletons. The clonotype comes from a man aged 25-45 years with Graves' ophthalmopathy. The sample was peripheral blood.

The CDR3 DNA reads as TGTGCCTGGAGTCGGCCAGGGAGGTCCACCGAGCAGTACTTC. Its protein is CAWSRPGRSTEQYF. The rearrangement links TRBV30 to TRBJ2-7; weak D call: TRBD2 (6 bases). Trimming took 2 bases from V and 6 from J, leaving 17 bases between them. Germline V lookup: CDR1 GTSNPN, CDR2 SVGIG (reference sequence). The CDR3 totals 14 residues.